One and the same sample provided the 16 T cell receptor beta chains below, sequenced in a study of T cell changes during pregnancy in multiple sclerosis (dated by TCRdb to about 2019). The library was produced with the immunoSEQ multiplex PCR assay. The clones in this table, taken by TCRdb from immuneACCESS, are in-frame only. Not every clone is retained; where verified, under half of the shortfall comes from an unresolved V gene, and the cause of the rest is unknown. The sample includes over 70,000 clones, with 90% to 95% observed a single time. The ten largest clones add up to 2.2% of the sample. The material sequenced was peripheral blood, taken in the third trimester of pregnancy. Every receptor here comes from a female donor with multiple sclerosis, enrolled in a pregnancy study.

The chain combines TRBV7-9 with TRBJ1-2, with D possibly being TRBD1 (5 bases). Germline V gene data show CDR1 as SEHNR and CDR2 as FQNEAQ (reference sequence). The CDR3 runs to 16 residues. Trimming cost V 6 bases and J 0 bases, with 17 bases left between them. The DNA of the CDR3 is TGTGCCAGCAGTTTGGACACCATAATAACTAACTATGGCTACACCTTC. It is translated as CASSLDTIITNYGYTF.

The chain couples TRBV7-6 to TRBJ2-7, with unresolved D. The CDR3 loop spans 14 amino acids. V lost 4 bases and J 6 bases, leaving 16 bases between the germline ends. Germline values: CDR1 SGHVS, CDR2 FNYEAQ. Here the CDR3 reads CASSSSPRPGEQYF. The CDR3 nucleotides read TGTGCCAGCAGCTCCTCACCCCGCCCAGGCGAGCAGTACTTC. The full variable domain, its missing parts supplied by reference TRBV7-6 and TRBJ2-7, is GAGVSQSPRYKVTKRGQDVALRCDPISGHVSLYWYRQALGQGPEFLTYFNYEAQQDKSGLPNDRFSAERPEGSISTLTIQRTEQRDSAMYRCASSSSPRPGEQYFGPGTRLTVT.

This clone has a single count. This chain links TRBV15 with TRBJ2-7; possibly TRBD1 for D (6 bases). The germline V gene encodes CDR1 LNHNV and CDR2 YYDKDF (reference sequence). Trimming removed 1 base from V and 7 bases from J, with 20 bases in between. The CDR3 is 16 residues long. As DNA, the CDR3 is TGTGCCACCAGCAGAGTTCCCACAGGGCCCACAGAGGAGCAGTACTTC. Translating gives CATSRVPTGPTEEQYF. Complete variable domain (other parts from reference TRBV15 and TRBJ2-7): DAMVIQNPRYQVTQFGKPVTLSCSQTLNHNVMYWYQQKSSQAPKLLFHYYDKDFNNEADTPDNFQSRRPNTSFCFLDIRSPGLGDTAMYLCATSRVPTGPTEEQYFGPGTRLTVT.

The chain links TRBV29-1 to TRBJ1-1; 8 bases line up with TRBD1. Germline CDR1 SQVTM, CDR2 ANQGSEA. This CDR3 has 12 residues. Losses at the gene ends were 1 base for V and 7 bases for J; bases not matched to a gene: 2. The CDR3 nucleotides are TGCAGCGTTGAAGGGACAGGGATTGAAGCTTTCTTT. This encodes CSVEGTGIEAFF. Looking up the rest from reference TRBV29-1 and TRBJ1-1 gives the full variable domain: SAVISQKPSRDICQRGTSLTIQCQVDSQVTMMFWYRQQPGQSLTLIATANQGSEATYESGFVIDKFPISRPNLTFSTLTVSNMSPEDSSIYLCSVEGTGIEAFFGQGTRLTVV.

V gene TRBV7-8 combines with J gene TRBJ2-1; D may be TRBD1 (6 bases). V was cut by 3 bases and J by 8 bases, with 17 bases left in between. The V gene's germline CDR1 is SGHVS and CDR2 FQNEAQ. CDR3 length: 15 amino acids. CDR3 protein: CASSFLGGRADEQFF. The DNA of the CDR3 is TGTGCCAGCAGCTTTTTAGGGGGTCGAGCGGATGAGCAGTTCTTC.

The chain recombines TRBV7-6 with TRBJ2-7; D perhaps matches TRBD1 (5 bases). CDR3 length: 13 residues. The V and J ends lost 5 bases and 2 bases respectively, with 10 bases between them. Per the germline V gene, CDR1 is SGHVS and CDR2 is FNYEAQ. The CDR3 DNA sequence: TGTGCCAGCAGCGGGGCAATTCCCTACGAGCAGTACTTC. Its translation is CASSGAIPYEQYF.

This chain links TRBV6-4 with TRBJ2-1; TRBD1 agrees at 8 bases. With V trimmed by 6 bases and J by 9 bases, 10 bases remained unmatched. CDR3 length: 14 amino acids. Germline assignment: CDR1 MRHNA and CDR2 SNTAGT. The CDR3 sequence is CASRGQGATGEQFF. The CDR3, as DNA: TGTGCCAGCAGAGGGCAGGGGGCAACGGGTGAGCAGTTCTTC.

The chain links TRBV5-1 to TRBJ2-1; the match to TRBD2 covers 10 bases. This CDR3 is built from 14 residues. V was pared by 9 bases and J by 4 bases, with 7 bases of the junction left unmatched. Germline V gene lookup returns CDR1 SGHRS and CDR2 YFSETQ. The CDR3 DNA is TGCGCCACCTCCCGGACTAGCGGATACAATGAGCAGTTCTTC. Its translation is CATSRTSGYNEQFF.

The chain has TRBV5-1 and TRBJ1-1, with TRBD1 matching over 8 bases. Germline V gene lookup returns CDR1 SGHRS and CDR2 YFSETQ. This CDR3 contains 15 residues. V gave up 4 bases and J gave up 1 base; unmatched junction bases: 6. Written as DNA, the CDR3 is TGCGCCAGCAGCATCGGACAGGGAAAGAACACTGAAGCTTTCTTT. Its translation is CASSIGQGKNTEAFF.

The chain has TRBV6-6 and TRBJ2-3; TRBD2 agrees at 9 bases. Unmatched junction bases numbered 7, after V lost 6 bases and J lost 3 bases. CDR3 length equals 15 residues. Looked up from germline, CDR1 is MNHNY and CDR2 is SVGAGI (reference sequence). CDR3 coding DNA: TGTGCCAGCAGGTCCGGACTAGCGACAACAGATACGCAGTATTTT. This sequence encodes CASRSGLATTDTQYF.

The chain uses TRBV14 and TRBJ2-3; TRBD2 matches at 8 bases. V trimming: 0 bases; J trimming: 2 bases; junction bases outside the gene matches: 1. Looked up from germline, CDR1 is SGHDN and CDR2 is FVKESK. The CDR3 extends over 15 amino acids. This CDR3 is CASSQDGRATDTQYF. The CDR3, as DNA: TGTGCCAGCAGCCAAGACGGGAGGGCCACAGATACGCAGTATTTT.

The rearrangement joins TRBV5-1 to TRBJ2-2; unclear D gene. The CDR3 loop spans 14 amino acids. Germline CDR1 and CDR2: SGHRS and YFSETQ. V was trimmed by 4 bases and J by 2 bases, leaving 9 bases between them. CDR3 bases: TGCGCCAGCAGCGCCCAGGCAAACACCGGGGAGCTGTTTTTT. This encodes CASSAQANTGELFF.

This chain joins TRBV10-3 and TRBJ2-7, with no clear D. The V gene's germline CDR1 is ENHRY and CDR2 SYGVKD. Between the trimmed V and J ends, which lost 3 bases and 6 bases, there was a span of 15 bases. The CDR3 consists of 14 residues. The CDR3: CAISDVGSSSEQYF. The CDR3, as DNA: TGTGCCATCAGTGACGTCGGGTCCTCAAGCGAGCAGTACTTC.

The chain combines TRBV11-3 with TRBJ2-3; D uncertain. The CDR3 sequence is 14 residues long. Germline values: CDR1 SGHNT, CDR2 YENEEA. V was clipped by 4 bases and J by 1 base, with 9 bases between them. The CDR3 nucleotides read TGTGCCAGCAGCTATGGCCGGGGCACAGATACGCAGTATTTT. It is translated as CASSYGRGTDTQYF.

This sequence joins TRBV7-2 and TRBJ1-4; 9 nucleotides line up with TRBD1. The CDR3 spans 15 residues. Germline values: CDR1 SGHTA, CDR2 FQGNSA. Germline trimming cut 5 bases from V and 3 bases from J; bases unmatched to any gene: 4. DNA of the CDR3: TGTGCCAGCAGCCCCGGACAGGGGTCTAATGAAAAACTGTTTTTT. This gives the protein CASSPGQGSNEKLFF.

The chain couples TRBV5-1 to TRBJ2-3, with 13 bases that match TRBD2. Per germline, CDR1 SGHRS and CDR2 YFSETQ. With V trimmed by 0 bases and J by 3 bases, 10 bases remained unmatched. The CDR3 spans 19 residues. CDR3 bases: TGCGCCAGCAGCTTGGGGACTAGCGGGAGTGTGGTGGGGACAGATACGCAGTATTTT. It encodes CASSLGTSGSVVGTDTQYF.